These T cell receptor beta chains were read from a single sample in a study of PD-1 blockade in classical Hodgkin lymphoma. TCRdb's table, derived via immunoSEQ multiplex PCR, lists solely in-frame clones and lacks some. The sample comprises about 36,000 clones, roughly two thirds of which are singletons, and 14% rests with the top ten. Sample: peripheral blood mononuclear cells (PBMCs), taken before the second cycle of nivolumab. These receptors were collected from a human donor with classical Hodgkin lymphoma. The CDR3 runs from the conserved cysteine through the conserved F or W.

cdr3_length v_call cdr3_aa
18 TRBV5-1 CASSSTGTGGSGANVLTF
14 TRBV6-5 CASSRTGSNTEAFF
17 TRBV5-1 CASSLALSTRWDNEQFF
14 TRBV5-1 CASSLRTSGNEQFF
15 TRBV5-1 CASSLISTGGEGAFF
15 TRBV7-2 CASSLVKHSNYGYTF
13 TRBV5-1 CASRSRTGGGYTF
12 TRBV2 CASSPEDYGYTF
13 TRBV10-3 CAISGAGLDGYTF
15 TRBV7-9 CASSLLSGADTEAFF
13 TRBV11-1 CASSLEGLSEQFF
15 TRBV7-2 CASSPGTGMNTEAFF
14 TRBV6-5 CAINQQGANSPLHF
12 TRBV30 CAWDNMNTEAFF
16 TRBV7-9 CASSLGHGISGNTIYF
12 TRBV30 CAWSRSSREQFF
13 TRBV5-4 CASSLAGLPTQYF
15 TRBV7-2 CASSLVRTSAHEQFF
18 TRBV2 CASSNRGRASGRIGEQFF
14 TRBV2 CASGRTSSTDTQYF
16 TRBV27 CASSSREGTTNEKLFF
15 TRBV4-3 CASSQGSGDNEKLFF
16 TRBV4-1 CASSPLIRGADEKLFF
13 TRBV6-1 CASSEMGLGGYTF
14 TRBV28 CASGYRGRGQPQHF
13 TRBV4-3 CASSQEWWGELFF
15 TRBV7-2 CASSLTSGSSYEQYF
13 TRBV10-3 CAIAGGLLNEQYF
14 TRBV7-2 CASSPGTGPYEQYF
15 TRBV2 CASSVWGEGSYEQYF
15 TRBV7-9 CASSHQGVAGNTIYF
14 TRBV7-9 CASSPAGGGQPQHF
14 TRBV28 CASSLPGQDNEQFF
12 TRBV10-3 CASGSVSYEQYF
16 TRBV28 CASSLYYRGLNTEAFF
15 TRBV7-8 CASSLSQARYSPLHF
15 TRBV5-4 CASSFGGLVLGEAFF
15 TRBV4-2 CASSQDRTAFYEQYF
13 TRBV29-1 CSVEWLQGSGYTF
16 TRBV7-9 CASSPRSDRGGEKLFF
14 TRBV7-9 CASKRGGVDEKLFF
15 TRBV14 CASSLRRSSGNTIYF
15 TRBV5-1 CASSKSGGALETQYF
13 TRBV29-1 CSADPGQGYGYTF
13 TRBV29-1 CSVEAGTYNEQFF
14 TRBV7-9 CASTRSGTGGGYTF